This T cell receptor (beta chain) was retrieved from a study of Graves' ophthalmopathy and Graves' hyperthyroidism. This clonotype was picked up a small number of times. Hyperthyroidism patients had new diagnoses, durations under 2 months, and ages of 18 to 65. Exclusion criteria comprised other autoimmune diseases, uncontrolled infections, pregnancy or lactation in patients. Trimming cost V 9 bases and J 1 base, with 7 bases left between them. Germline V gene lookup returns CDR1 LGHDT and CDR2 YNNKEL (reference sequence). The CDR3 is 13 residues long. From RNA, the CDR3 regions of TCR beta chains were amplified and sequenced. HTBI primers were employed in first-round RT-PCR, then a second-round multiplex PCR followed. One entry per CDR3 protein, called by TCRdb with MiXCR from the multiplex PCR reads. The profile shows 560,000 or so distinct CDR3 sequences, roughly 39% of them singletons.

The chain recombines TRBV3-1 with TRBJ2-6; D not certain. The sequence was obtained from an adult man with Graves' hyperthyroidism. The specimen sequenced was peripheral blood or thyroid tissue (not recorded which). CDR3 in amino acids: CASLYSGANVLTF. Written as DNA, the CDR3 is TGTGCCAGTCTTTATTCTGGGGCCAACGTCCTGACTTTC.